These T cell receptor beta chains were read from a single sample in a study of cytomegalovirus exposure and HLA in healthy donors. Clones were read by immunoSEQ multiplex PCR, and TCRdb kept only the in-frame ones, dropping some. The table lists 150,000 to 200,000 clones, about four fifths of them singletons. Sequencing input: PBMCs. The source of these receptors is a woman between 50 and 59 years old in good health and CMV-seronegative. CDR3s include the opening cysteine and the closing phenylalanine or tryptophan. D genes are given only for firm matches. Some rows mark clone size as missing; the rest say once, few, many or name a class of expanded clone.

TRBJ2-2 NA TRBV7-2 NA 14 TGTGCCAGCAGCTTAGCCAAGAACACCGGGGAGCTGTTTTTT CASSLAKNTGELFF
TRBJ1-4 TRBD1 TRBV7-2 NA 14 TGTGCCAGCAGCGCACACAGGGGGCGTGAAAAACTGTTTTTT CASSAHRGREKLFF
TRBJ1-4 NA TRBV27 NA 15 TGTGCCAGCAGTATCGGAGGTGGGGTAATTGAAAAACTGTTTTTT CASSIGGGVIEKLFF
TRBJ2-1 NA TRBV7-3 NA 17 TGTGCCAGCAGCCCGTGGGCCGTCGGGGATTCCTACAATGAGCAGTTCTTC CASSPWAVGDSYNEQFF
TRBJ1-3 NA TRBV4-3 NA 14 TGCGCCAGCAGCCAAGTAGACAGGGGAAACACCATATATTTT CASSQVDRGNTIYF
TRBJ1-3 NA TRBV6-5 NA 14 TGTGCCAGCAGACGCGGCGACTCTGGAAACACCATATATTTT CASRRGDSGNTIYF
TRBJ1-5 NA TRBV28 NA 13 TGTGCCAGCAGTTCAACAGGGTATCAGCCCCAGCATTTT CASSSTGYQPQHF
TRBJ2-2 TRBD2 TRBV27 once 16 TGTGCCAGCAGTTACGCGGGAGATATGTACACCGGGGAGCTGTTTTTT CASSYAGDMYTGELFF
TRBJ2-1 TRBD2 TRBV4-1 few 16 TGCGCCAGCAGCCACCTTCTAGCGGGAGGGCCGTTGGAGCAGTTCTTC CASSHLLAGGPLEQFF
TRBJ2-4 TRBD1 TRBV5-1 NA 16 TGCGCCAGCAGCTCTGGACAGGGGGGAGCCAAAAACATTCAGTACTTC CASSSGQGGAKNIQYF
TRBJ1-2 TRBD1 TRBV19 NA 13 TGTGCCAGTAGCAGGGGGAGGTCCTATGGCTACACCTTC CASSRGRSYGYTF
TRBJ1-5 TRBD1 TRBV7-9 NA 13 TGTGCCAGCAGCTCAGGGGGCCGACAGCCCCAGCATTTT CASSSGGRQPQHF
TRBJ2-1 NA TRBV28 NA 16 TGTGCCAGCAGTTCGGCACAGGTGTTTTCCTACAATGAGCAGTTCTTC CASSSAQVFSYNEQFF
TRBJ1-1 NA TRBV4-3 NA 15 TGCGCCAGCAGCCAAGATCGGTTCCCGAACACTGAAGCTTTCTTT CASSQDRFPNTEAFF
TRBJ1-5 NA TRBV28 NA 15 TGTGCCAGCACCAACCTGGGAGGATCCAATCAGCCCCAGCATTTT CASTNLGGSNQPQHF
TRBJ1-2 NA TRBV6-5 NA 14 TGTGCCAGCAGTTACATGGCGGGGGACTATGGCTACACCTTC CASSYMAGDYGYTF
TRBJ1-1 NA TRBV10-1 NA 17 TGCGCCAGCAGTGAGATAAGAGGGGGTGATGGTAACACTGAAGCTTTCTTT CASSEIRGGDGNTEAFF
TRBJ2-2 TRBD1 TRBV18 once 14 TGTGCCAGCCATCCGCAGACAGGGACCGGGGAGCTGTTTTTT CASHPQTGTGELFF
TRBJ2-1 NA TRBV9 NA 12 TGTGCCAGCAGCGTTTCTTACAATGAGCAGTTCTTC CASSVSYNEQFF
TRBJ2-5 NA TRBV6-1 NA 10 TGTGCCAGCAGGTCGGAGACCCAGTACTTC CASRSETQYF
TRBJ1-2 NA TRBV2 NA 12 TGTGCCAGCAGTGCGCTAGCTGATGGCTACACCTTC CASSALADGYTF
TRBJ2-5 NA TRBV2 NA 15 TGTGCCAGCAGTGAAGCGGTGGACAGCCAAGAGACCCAGTACTTC CASSEAVDSQETQYF
TRBJ2-3 NA TRBV9 once 13 TGTGCCAGCAGCCTCACTAGCACAGATACGCAGTATTTT CASSLTSTDTQYF
TRBJ2-5 NA TRBV10-2 NA 13 TGCGCCACCTCAGGGCAGGGCAAAGAGACCCAGTACTTC CATSGQGKETQYF
TRBJ2-7 TRBD1 TRBV27 NA 16 TGTGCCAGCAGCATACAGGGGACCGCCAGCCTATACGAGCAGTACTTC CASSIQGTASLYEQYF
TRBJ2-5 TRBD2 TRBV11-3 NA 15 TGTGCCAGCAGCTTAACTAGCGGGATCGGAGAGACCCAGTACTTC CASSLTSGIGETQYF
TRBJ2-2 TRBD1 TRBV5-4 once 15 TGTGCCAGCAGCACAGGGGTAAGAGAGACCGGGGAGCTGTTTTTT CASSTGVRETGELFF
TRBJ2-3 TRBD2 TRBV6-4 NA 16 TGTGCCAGCAGTGACTCGACTAGCGGGGGGGCAGATACGCAGTATTTT CASSDSTSGGADTQYF
TRBJ2-1 NA TRBV29-1 NA 13 TGCAGCGTTGAAGAAGTAAGAGGAAATGAGCAGTTCTTC CSVEEVRGNEQFF
TRBJ1-3 NA TRBV5-1 NA 14 TGCGCCAGCAGCTTGGGTGGGGCCGGAAACACCATATATTTT CASSLGGAGNTIYF
TRBJ2-1 TRBD2 TRBV19 NA 17 TGTGCCAGTAGTATAGTACAGTCAAGCGGGGGGGACAATGAGCAGTTCTTC CASSIVQSSGGDNEQFF
TRBJ1-3 NA TRBV6-5 NA 14 TGTGCCAGCAGTTATATAAACTCTGGAAACACCATATATTTT CASSYINSGNTIYF
TRBJ2-5 TRBD1 TRBV6-1 NA 13 TGTGCCAGCACTCCGACAGGGTTAGAGACCCAGTACTTC CASTPTGLETQYF
TRBJ1-5 TRBD1 TRBV11-2 NA 16 TGTGCCAGCAGCCCAGGGACAGGGGTGATCAATCAGCCCCAGCATTTT CASSPGTGVINQPQHF
TRBJ2-3 NA TRBV5-4 NA 17 TGTGCCAGCAGCCCACGGAATAGCGGACCCAGCACAGATACGCAGTATTTT CASSPRNSGPSTDTQYF
TRBJ1-3 TRBD1 TRBV9 NA 15 TGTGCCAGCAGCGAAACAGGGGGCTCTGGAAACACCATATATTTT CASSETGGSGNTIYF
TRBJ2-7 TRBD2 TRBV5-6 NA 15 TGTGCCAGCAGCCGTAGGACTAGCGCAGAGTACGAGCAGTACTTC CASSRRTSAEYEQYF
TRBJ2-1 NA TRBV7-6 NA 15 TGTGCCAGCAGTTATAGTCAGGGGCTAGGCAATGAGCAGTTCTTC CASSYSQGLGNEQFF
TRBJ2-7 TRBD1 TRBV9 NA 15 TGTGCCAGCAGCCTAGGGACAGGGGGCGGATTTGAGCAGTACTTC CASSLGTGGGFEQYF
TRBJ1-3 NA TRBV27 NA 13 TGTGCCAGCAGTTCAAATGCTGGAAACACCATATATTTT CASSSNAGNTIYF
TRBJ1-4 NA TRBV18 NA 16 TGTGCCAGCTCACTACTCTCAGCCGGGCCGGGGGAAAAACTGTTTTTT CASSLLSAGPGEKLFF
TRBJ1-4 NA TRBV7-9 NA 15 TGTGCCAGCAGCTTAAGGGACTCCAGAGGTGAAAAACTGTTTTTT CASSLRDSRGEKLFF
TRBJ2-1 TRBD1 TRBV19 NA 14 TGTGCCAGTAGTATAGCCCCTTCGACAGGGGAGCAGTTCTTC CASSIAPSTGEQFF
TRBJ2-5 NA TRBV7-2 NA 15 TGTGCCAGCAGCTTAGTGGGGGCATTCCAAGAGACCCAGTACTTC CASSLVGAFQETQYF
TRBJ2-5 NA TRBV5-1 NA 13 TGCGCCAGCAGCGACACAGGGACGGAGACCCAGTACTTC CASSDTGTETQYF
TRBJ2-2 TRBD1 TRBV19 NA 14 TGTGCGACTTCCGGGACAGGGGGCACCGGGGAGCTGTTTTTT CATSGTGGTGELFF
TRBJ2-1 NA TRBV5-1 NA 15 TGCGCCAGCAGCTTGGCAGAGGGTCCTTACAATGAGCAGTTCTTC CASSLAEGPYNEQFF
TRBJ1-2 NA TRBV28 once 13 TGTGCCTCGGGCGGGCAGCCAGTCTATGGCTACACCTTC CASGGQPVYGYTF
TRBJ2-3 TRBD2 TRBV5-8 once 15 TGTGCCAGCCGATGGGGACTAGCAGACACAGATACGCAGTATTTT CASRWGLADTDTQYF
TRBJ1-3 NA TRBV7-3 NA 17 TGTGCCAGCAACAAGGGGGGGTACGACACCTCTGGAAACACCATATATTTT CASNKGGYDTSGNTIYF